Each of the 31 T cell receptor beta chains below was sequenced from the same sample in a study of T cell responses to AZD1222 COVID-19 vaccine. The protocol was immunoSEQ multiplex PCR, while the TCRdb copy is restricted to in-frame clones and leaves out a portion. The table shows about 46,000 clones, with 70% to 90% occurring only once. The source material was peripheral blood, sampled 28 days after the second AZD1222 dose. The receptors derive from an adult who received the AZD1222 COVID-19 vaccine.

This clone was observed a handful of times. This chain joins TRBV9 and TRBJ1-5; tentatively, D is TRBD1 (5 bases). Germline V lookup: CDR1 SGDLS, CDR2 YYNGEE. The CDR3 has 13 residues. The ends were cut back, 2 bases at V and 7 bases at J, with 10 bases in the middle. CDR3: CASSVGTGQPQHF. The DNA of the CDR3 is TGTGCCAGCAGCGTGGGGACGGGGCAGCCCCAGCATTTT. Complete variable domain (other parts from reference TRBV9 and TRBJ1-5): DSGVTQTPKHLITATGQRVTLRCSPRSGDLSVYWYQQSLDQGLQFLIQYYNGEERAKGNILERFSAQQFPDLHSELNLSSLELGDSALYFCASSVGTGQPQHFGDGTRLSIL.

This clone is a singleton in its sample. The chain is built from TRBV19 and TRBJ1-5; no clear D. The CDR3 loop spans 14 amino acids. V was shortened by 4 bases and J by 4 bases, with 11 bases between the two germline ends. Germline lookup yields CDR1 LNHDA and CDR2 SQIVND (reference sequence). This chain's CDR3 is CASSSRVGNQPQHF. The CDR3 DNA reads TGTGCCAGTAGTAGTAGGGTGGGGAATCAGCCCCAGCATTTT.

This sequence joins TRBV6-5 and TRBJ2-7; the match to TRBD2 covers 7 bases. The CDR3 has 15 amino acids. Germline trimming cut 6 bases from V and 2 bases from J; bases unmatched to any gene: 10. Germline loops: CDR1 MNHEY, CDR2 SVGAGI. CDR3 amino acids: CASSPTSRYTYEQYF. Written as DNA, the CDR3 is TGTGCCAGCAGCCCGACTAGCCGGTATACCTACGAGCAGTACTTC.

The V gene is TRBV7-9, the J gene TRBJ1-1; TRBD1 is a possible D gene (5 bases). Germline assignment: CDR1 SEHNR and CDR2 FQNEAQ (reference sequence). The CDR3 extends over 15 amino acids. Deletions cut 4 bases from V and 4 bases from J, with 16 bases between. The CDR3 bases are TGTGCCAGCAGCTCCCAGCAGGGAATTAGCACTGAAGCTTTCTTT. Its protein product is CASSSQQGISTEAFF.

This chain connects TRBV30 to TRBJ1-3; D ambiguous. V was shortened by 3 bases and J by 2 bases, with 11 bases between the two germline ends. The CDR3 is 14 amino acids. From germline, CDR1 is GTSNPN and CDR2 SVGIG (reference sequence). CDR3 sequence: CAWRVPTAGNTIYF. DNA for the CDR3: TGTGCCTGGAGAGTCCCGACTGCTGGAAACACCATATATTTT.

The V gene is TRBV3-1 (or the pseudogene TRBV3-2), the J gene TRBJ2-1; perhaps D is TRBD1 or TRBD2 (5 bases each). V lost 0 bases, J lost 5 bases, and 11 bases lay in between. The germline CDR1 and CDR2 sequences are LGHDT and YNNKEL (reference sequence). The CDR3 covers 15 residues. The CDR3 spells CASSQDQEGNNEQFF. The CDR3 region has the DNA TGTGCCAGCAGCCAAGATCAAGAGGGGAACAATGAGCAGTTCTTC.

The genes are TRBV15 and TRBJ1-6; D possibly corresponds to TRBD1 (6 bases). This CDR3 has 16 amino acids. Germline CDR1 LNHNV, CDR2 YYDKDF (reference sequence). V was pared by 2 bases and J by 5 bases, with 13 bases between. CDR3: CATSRPRTEHNSPLHF. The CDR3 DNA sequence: TGTGCCACCAGCAGACCCCGGACAGAACATAATTCACCCCTCCACTTT.

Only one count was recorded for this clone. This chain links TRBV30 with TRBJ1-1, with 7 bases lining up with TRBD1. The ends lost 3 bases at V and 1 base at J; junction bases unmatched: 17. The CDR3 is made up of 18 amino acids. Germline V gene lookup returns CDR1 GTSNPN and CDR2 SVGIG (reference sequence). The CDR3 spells CAWRPRGLLTGRNTEAFF. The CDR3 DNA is TGTGCCTGGAGGCCGAGGGGGCTCTTGACAGGGAGGAACACTGAAGCTTTCTTT.

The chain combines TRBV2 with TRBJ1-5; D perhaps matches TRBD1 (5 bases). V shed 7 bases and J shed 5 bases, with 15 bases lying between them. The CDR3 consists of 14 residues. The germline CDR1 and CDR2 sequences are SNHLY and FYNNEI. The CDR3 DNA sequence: TGTGCCAGCACCCCCGGCAGGGAGCATCAGCCCCAGCATTTT. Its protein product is CASTPGREHQPQHF.

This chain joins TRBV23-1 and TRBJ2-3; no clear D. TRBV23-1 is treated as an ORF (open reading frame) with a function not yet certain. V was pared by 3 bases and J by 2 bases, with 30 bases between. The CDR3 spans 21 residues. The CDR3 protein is CASSHMAKMSTVWVSTDTQYF. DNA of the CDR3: TGCGCCAGCAGTCATATGGCCAAAATGTCTACAGTCTGGGTCTCCACAGATACGCAGTATTTT.

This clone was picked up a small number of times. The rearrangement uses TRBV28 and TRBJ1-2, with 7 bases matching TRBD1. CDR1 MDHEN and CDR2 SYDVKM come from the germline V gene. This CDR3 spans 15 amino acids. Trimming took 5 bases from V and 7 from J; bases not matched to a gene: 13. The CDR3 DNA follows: TGTGCCAGCAGTCCTCCGGGACAGATTATGAGTGGCTACACCTTC. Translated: CASSPPGQIMSGYTF.

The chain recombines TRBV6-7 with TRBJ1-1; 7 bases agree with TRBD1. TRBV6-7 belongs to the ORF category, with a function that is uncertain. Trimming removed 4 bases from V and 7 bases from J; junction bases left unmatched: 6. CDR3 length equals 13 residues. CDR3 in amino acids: CASSSGGRGEAFF. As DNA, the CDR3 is TGTGCCAGCAGTTCAGGGGGTAGAGGTGAAGCTTTCTTT.

The CDR3 protein is CASSFPPTQAYEQYF. Written as DNA, the CDR3 is TGTGCCAGCAGTTTCCCCCCAACCCAGGCCTACGAGCAGTACTTC. The chain links TRBV6-5 to TRBJ2-7; no definite D call. Germline V gene lookup returns CDR1 MNHEY and CDR2 SVGAGI. V lost 4 bases, J lost 2 bases, and 15 bases lay in between. This CDR3 has 15 residues.

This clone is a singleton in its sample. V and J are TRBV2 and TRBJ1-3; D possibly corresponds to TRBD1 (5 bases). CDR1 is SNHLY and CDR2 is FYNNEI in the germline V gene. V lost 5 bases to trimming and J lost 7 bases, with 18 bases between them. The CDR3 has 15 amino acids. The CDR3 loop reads CASSLVDNPANTIYF. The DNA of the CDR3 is TGTGCCAGCAGTCTAGTGGACAACCCGGCGAACACCATATATTTT.

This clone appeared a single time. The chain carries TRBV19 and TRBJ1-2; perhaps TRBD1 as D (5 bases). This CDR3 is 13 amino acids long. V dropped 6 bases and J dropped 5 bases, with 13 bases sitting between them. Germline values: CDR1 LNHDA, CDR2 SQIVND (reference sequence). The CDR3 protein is CASRRDPGYGYTF. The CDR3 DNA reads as TGTGCCAGTAGGAGGGACCCCGGGTATGGCTACACCTTC.

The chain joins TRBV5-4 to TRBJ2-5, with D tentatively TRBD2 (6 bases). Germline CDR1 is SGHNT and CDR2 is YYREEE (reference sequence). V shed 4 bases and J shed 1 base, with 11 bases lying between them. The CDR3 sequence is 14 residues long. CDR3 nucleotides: TGTGCCAGCAGCGACGGGGGTACCCAAGAGACCCAGTACTTC. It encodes CASSDGGTQETQYF.

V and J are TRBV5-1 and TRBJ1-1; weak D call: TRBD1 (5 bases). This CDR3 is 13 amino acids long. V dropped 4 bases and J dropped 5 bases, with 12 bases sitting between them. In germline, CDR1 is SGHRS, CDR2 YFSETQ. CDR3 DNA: TGCGCCAGCAGCACGGGGGGGTTGACTGAAGCTTTCTTT. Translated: CASSTGGLTEAFF. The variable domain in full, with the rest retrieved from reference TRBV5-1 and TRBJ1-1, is KAGVTQTPRYLIKTRGQQVTLSCSPISGHRSVSWYQQTPGQGLQFLFEYFSETQRNKGNFPGRFSGRQFSNSRSEMNVSTLELGDSALYLCASSTGGLTEAFFGQGTRLTVV.

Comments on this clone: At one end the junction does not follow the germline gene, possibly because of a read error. The CDR3 loop is CASSPGTSGSVETQYF. CDR3 DNA sequence: TGTGCTAGCAGCCCAGGGACTAGCGGGAGTGTAGAGACCCAGTACTTC. The chain links TRBV7-7 to TRBJ2-5; 14 bases agree with TRBD2. The CDR3 covers 16 residues. CDR1 SSHAT and CDR2 FNYEAQ come from the germline V gene (reference sequence). The full variable domain, in which reference TRBV7-7 and TRBJ2-5 provide the parts outside the CDR3, is GAGVSQSPRYKVTKRGQDVTLRCDPISSHATLYWYQQALGQGPEFLTYFNYEAQPDKSGLPSDRFSAERPEGSISTLTIQRTEQRDSAMYRCASSPGTSGSVETQYFGPGTRLLVL.

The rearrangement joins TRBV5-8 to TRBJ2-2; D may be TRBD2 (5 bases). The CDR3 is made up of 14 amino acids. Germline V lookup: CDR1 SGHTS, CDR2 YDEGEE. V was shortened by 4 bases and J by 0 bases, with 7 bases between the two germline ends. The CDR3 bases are TGTGCCAGCAGCGGGAGAGCGAACACCGGGGAGCTGTTTTTT. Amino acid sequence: CASSGRANTGELFF.

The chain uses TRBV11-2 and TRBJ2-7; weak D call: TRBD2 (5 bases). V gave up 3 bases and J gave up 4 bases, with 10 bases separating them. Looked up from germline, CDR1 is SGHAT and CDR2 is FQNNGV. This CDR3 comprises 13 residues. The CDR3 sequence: CASSFGVRYEQYF. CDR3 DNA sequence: TGTGCCAGCAGCTTCGGGGTAAGGTACGAGCAGTACTTC.

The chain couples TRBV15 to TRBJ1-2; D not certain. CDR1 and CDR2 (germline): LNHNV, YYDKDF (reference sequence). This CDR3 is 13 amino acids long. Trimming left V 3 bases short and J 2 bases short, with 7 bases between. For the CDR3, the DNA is TGTGCCACCAGCAGGCAGAACAACTATGGCTACACCTTC. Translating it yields CATSRQNNYGYTF.

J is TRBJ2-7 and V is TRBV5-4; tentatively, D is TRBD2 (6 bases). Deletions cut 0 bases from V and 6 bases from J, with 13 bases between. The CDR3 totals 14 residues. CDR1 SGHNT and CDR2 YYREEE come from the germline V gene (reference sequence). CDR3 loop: CASSLGARLGEQYF. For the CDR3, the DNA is TGTGCCAGCAGCTTGGGGGCGAGACTAGGCGAGCAGTACTTC.

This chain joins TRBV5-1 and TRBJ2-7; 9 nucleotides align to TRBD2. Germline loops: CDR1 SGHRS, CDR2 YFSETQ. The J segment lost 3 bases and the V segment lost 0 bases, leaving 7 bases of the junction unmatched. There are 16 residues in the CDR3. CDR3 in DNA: TGCGCCAGCAGCTTGGGGACTAGCGTGGCAAGCTACGAGCAGTACTTC. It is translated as CASSLGTSVASYEQYF.

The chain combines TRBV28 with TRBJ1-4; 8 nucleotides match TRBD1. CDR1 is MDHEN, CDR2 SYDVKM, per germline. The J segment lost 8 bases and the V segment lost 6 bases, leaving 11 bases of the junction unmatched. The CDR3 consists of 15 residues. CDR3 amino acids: CASSPRQGLGEKLFF. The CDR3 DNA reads TGTGCCAGCAGCCCCAGACAGGGGTTGGGAGAAAAACTGTTTTTT.

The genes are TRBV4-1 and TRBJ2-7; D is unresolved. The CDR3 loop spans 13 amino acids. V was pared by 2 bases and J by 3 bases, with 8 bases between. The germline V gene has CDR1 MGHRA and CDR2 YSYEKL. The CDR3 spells CASSQYENYEQYF. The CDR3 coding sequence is TGCGCCAGCAGCCAATACGAAAACTACGAGCAGTACTTC.

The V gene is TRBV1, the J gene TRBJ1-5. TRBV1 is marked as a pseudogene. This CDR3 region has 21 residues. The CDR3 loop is CTSSQERNPWVGNGVNQPQHF. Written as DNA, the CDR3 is TGCACCAGCAGCCAAGAAAGGAACCCTTGGGTGGGAAACGGTGTTAATCAGCCCCAGCATTTT.

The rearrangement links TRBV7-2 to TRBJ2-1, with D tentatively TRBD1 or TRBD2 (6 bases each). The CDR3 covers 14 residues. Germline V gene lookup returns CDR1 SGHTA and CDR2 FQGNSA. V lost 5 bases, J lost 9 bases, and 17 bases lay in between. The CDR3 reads CASSPGRGPVEQFF. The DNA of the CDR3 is TGTGCCAGCAGCCCGGGCCGGGGGCCTGTTGAGCAGTTCTTC.

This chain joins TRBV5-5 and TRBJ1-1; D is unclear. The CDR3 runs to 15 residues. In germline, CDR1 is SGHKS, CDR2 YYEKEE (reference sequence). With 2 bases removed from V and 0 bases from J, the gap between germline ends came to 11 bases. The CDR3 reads CASSFPSGLNTEAFF. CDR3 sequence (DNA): TGTGCCAGCAGCTTCCCCTCGGGGTTGAACACTGAAGCTTTCTTT.

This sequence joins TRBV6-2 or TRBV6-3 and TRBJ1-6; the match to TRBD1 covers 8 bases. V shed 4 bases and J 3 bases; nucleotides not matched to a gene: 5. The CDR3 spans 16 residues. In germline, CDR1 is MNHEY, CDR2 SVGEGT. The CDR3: CASSSETGVYNSPLHF. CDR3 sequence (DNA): TGTGCCAGCAGTTCAGAGACAGGGGTCTATAATTCACCCCTCCACTTT.

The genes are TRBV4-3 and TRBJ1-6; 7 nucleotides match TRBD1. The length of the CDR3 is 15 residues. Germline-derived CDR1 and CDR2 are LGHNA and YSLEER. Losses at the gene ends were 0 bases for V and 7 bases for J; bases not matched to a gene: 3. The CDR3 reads CASSQDGTDNSPLHF. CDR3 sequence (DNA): TGCGCCAGCAGCCAAGATGGGACAGACAATTCACCCCTCCACTTT.

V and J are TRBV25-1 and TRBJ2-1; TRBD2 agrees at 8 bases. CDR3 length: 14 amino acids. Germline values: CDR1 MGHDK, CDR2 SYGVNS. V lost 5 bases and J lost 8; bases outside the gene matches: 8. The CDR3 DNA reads TGTGCCAGCAGTAGCGGGAGAATAACGGATGAGCAGTTCTTC. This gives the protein CASSSGRITDEQFF.